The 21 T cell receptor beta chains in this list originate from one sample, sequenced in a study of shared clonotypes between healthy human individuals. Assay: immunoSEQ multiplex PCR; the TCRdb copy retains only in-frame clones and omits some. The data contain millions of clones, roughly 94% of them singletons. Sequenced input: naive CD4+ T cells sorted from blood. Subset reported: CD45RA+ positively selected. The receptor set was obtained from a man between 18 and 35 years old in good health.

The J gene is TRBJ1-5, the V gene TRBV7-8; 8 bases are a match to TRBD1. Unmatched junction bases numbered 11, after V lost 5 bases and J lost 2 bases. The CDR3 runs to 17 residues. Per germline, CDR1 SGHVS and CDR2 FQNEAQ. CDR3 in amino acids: CASSQKIKTGGNQPQHF. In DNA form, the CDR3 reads TGTGCCAGCAGCCAGAAAATAAAGACAGGGGGCAATCAGCCCCAGCATTTT.

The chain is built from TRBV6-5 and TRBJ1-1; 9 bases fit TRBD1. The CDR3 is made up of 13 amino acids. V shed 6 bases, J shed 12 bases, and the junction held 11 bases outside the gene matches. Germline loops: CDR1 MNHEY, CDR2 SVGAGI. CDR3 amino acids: CASSYRSGTGSFF. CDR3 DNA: TGTGCCAGCAGCTATCGATCGGGGACAGGGTCTTTCTTT.

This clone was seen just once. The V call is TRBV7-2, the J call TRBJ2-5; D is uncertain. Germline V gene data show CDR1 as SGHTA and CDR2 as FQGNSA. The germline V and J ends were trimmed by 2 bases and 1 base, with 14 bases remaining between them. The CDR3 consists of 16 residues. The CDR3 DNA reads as TGTGCCAGCAGCTTATGGCCAGCTGGCAGCCAAGAGACCCAGTACTTC. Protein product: CASSLWPAGSQETQYF.

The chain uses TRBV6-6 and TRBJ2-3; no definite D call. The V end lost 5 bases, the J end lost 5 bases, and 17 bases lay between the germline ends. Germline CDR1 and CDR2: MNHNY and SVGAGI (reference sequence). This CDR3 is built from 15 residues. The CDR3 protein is CASSGRTGRVDTQYF. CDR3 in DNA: TGTGCCAGCAGTGGCCGGACGGGTAGGGTAGATACGCAGTATTTT.

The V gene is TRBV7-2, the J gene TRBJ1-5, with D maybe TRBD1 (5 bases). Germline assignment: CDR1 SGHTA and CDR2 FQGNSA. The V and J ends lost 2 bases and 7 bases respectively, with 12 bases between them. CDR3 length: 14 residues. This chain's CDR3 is CASSLSGSGQPQHF. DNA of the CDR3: TGTGCCAGCAGCTTAAGCGGATCAGGGCAGCCCCAGCATTTT. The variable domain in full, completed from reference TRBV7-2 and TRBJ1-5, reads GAGVSQSPSNKVTEKGKDVELRCDPISGHTALYWYRQSLGQGLEFLIYFQGNSAPDKSGLPSDRFSAERTGGSVSTLTIQRTQQEDSAVYLCASSLSGSGQPQHFGDGTRLSIL.

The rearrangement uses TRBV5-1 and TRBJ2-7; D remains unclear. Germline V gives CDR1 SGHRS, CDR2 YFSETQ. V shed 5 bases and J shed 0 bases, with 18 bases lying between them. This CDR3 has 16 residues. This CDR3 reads CASRKFGALSSYEQYF. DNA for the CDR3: TGCGCCAGCAGAAAGTTCGGAGCGCTAAGCTCCTACGAGCAGTACTTC.

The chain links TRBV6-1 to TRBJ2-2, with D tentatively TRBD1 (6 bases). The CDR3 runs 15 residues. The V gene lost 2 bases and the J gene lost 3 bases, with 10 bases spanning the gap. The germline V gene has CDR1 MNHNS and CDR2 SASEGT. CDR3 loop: CASSEMGTYTGELFF. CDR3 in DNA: TGTGCCAGCAGTGAAATGGGGACATACACCGGGGAGCTGTTTTTT.

The CDR3 DNA follows: TGTGCCTGGAGCTCGCCAGGGGGTCAGCCCCAGCATTTT. It is translated as CAWSSPGGQPQHF. This chain joins TRBV30 and TRBJ1-5; 7 nucleotides match TRBD1. Germline loops: CDR1 GTSNPN, CDR2 SVGIG (reference sequence). The V segment lost 3 bases and the J segment 6 bases; nucleotides outside the gene matches: 5. The CDR3 covers 13 residues.

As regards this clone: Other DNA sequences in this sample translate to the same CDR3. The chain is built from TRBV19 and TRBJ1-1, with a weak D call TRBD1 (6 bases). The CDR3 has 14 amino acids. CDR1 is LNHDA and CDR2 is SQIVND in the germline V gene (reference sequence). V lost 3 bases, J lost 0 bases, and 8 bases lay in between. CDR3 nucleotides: TGTGCCAGTAGTATTACAGGGATGAACACTGAAGCTTTCTTT. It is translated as CASSITGMNTEAFF.

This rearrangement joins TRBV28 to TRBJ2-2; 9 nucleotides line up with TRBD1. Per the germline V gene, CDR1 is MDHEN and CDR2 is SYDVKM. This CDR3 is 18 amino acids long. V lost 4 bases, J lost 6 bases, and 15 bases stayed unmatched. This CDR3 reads CASSSLGDRVTPPGELFF. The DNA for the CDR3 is TGTGCCAGCAGTTCGTTGGGGGACAGGGTAACCCCTCCCGGGGAGCTGTTTTTT.

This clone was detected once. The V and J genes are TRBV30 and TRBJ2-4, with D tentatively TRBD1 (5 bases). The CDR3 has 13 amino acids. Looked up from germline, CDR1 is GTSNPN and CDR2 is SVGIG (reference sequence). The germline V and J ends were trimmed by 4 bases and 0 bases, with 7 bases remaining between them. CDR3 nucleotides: TGTGCCTGGAAGGGGCTAGCCAAAAACATTCAGTACTTC. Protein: CAWKGLAKNIQYF. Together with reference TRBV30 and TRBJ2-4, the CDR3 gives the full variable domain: SQTIHQWPATLVQPVGSPLSLECTVEGTSNPNLYWYRQAAGRGLQLLFYSVGIGQISSEVPQNLSASRPQDRQFILSSKKLLLSDSGFYLCAWKGLAKNIQYFGAGTRLSVL.

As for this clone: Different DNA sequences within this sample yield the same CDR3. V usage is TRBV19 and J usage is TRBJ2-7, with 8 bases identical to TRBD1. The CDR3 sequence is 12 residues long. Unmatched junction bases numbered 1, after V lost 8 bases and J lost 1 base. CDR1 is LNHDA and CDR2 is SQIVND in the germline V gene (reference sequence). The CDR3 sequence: CASGTGSYEQYF. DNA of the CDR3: TGTGCCAGTGGGACAGGATCCTACGAGCAGTACTTC.

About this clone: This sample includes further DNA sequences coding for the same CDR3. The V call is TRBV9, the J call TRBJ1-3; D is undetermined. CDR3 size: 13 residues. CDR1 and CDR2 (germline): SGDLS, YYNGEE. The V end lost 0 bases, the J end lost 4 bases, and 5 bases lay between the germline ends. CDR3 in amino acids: CASSVGGGNTIYF. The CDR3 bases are TGTGCCAGCAGCGTAGGAGGAGGAAACACCATATATTTT.

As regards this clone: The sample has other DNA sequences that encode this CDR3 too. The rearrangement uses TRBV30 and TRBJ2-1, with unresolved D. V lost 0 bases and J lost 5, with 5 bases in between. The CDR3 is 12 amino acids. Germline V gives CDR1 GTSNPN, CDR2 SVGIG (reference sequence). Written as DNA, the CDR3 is TGTGCCTGGAGTGTTTCTCACAATGAGCAGTTCTTC. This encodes CAWSVSHNEQFF.

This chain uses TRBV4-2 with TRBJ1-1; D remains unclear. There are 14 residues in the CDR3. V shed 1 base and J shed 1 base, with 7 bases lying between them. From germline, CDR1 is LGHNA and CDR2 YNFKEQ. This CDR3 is CASSQVGQNTEAFF. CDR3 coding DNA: TGTGCCAGCAGCCAAGTAGGGCAGAACACTGAAGCTTTCTTT.

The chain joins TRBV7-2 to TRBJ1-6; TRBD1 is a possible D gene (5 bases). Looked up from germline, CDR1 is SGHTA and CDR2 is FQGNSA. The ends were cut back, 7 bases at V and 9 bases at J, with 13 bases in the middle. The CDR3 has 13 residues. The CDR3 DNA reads TGTGCCAGCACCACCTCGAGGGGTTCACCCCTCCACTTT. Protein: CASTTSRGSPLHF.

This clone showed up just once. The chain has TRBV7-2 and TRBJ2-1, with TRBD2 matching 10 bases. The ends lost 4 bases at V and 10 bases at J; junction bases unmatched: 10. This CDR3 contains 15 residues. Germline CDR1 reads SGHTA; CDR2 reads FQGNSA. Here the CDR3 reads CASSWAGTSAGEQFF. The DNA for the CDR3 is TGTGCCAGCAGCTGGGCCGGGACTAGCGCCGGAGAGCAGTTCTTC.

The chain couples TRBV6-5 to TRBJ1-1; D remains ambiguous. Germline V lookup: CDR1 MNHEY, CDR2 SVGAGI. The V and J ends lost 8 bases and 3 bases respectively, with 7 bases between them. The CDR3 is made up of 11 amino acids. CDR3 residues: CASRLYTEAFF. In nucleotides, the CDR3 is TGTGCCAGCCGACTGTACACTGAAGCTTTCTTT.

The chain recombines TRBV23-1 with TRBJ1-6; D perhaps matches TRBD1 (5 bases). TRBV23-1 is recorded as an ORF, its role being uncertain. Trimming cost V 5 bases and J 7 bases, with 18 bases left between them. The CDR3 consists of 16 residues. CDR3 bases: TGCGCCAGCAGTTGTTCTAAGGGACCCGCGAATTCACCCCTCCACTTT. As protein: CASSCSKGPANSPLHF.

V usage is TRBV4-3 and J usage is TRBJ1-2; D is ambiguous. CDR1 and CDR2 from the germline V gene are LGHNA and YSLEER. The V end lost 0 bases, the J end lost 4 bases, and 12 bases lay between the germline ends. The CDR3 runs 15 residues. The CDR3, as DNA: TGCGCCAGCAGCCAAGACGGGGTCAGAAGCTATGGCTACACCTTC. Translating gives CASSQDGVRSYGYTF.

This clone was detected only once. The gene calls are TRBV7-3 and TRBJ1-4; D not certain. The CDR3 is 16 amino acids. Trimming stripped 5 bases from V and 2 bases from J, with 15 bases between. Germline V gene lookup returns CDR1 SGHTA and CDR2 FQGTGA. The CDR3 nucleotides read TGTGCCAGCAGCACCCACAGATGCTCGACTAATGAAAAACTGTTTTTT. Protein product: CASSTHRCSTNEKLFF.